The present entry profiles one T cell receptor beta chain with its context. V lost 6 bases and J lost 3, with 11 bases in between. This CDR3 has 14 residues. CDR1 and CDR2 (germline): MNHEY, SMNVEV (reference sequence). In the original analysis: By means of reference gene primer amplification, nucleated cell counts were estimated. Repertoires were generated with immunoSEQ multiplex PCR, while TCRdb's copy carries only in-frame clones and drops some. That table supplies the V and J calls and clone size; D and trimming were determined from the DNA. The top ten hold less than 20% of the sample, which has hundreds of thousands of clones, 80% to 90% seen once. The sample comes from a study of blood T cell repertoires in COVID-19. About the research overall: Nucleic acid was either cDNA or gDNA, and it came from T cells, B-cell-depleted T cells, or PBMCs.

The TCR sequence derives from a woman older than 75 with active or convalescent COVID-19. Sequencing used peripheral blood. The chain employs TRBV27 and TRBJ2-2; D is undetermined. CDR3 in amino acids: CASSQIGDTGELFF. The CDR3 nucleotides are TGTGCCAGCAGCCAGATAGGAGACACCGGGGAGCTGTTTTTT.